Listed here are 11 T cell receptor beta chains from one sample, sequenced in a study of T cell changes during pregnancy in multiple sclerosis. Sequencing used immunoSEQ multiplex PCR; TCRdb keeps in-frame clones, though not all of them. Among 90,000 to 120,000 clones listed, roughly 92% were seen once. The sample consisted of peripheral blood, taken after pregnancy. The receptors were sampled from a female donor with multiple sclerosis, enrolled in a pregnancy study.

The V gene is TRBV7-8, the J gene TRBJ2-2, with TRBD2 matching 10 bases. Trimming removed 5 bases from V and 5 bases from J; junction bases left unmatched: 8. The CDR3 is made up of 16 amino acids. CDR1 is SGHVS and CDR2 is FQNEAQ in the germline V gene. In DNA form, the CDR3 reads TGTGCCAGCAGCAGGACCGGGACTAGCGAGACCGGGGAGCTGTTTTTT. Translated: CASSRTGTSETGELFF.

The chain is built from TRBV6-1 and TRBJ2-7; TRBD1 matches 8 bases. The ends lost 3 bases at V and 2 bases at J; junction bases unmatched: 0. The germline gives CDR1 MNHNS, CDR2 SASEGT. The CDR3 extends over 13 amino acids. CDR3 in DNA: TGTGCCAGCAGTGAGACAGGGGCCTACGAGCAGTACTTC. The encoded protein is CASSETGAYEQYF.

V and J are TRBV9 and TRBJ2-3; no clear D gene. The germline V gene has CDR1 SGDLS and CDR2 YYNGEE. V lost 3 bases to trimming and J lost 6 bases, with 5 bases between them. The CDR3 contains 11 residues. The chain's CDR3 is CASSARDTQYF. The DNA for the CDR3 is TGTGCCAGCAGCGCCCGTGATACGCAGTATTTT.

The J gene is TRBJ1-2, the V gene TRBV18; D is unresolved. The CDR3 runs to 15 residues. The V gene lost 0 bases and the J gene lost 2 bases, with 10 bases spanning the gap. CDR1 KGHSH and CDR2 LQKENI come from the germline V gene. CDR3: CASSPPPGLNYGYTF. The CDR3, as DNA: TGTGCCAGCTCACCACCCCCAGGTCTAAACTATGGCTACACCTTC. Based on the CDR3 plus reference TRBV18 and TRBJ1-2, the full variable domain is NAGVMQNPRHLVRRRGQEARLRCSPMKGHSHVYWYRQLPEEGLKFMVYLQKENIIDESGMPKERFSAEFPKEGPSILRIQQVVRGDSAAYFCASSPPPGLNYGYTFGSGTRLTVV.

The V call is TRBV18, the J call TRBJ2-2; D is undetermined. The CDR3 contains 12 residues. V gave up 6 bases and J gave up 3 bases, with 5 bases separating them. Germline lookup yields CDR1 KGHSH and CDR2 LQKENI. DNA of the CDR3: TGTGCCAGCTCCACAGACACCGGGGAGCTGTTTTTT. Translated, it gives CASSTDTGELFF. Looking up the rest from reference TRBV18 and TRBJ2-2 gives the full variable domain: NAGVMQNPRHLVRRRGQEARLRCSPMKGHSHVYWYRQLPEEGLKFMVYLQKENIIDESGMPKERFSAEFPKEGPSILRIQQVVRGDSAAYFCASSTDTGELFFGEGSRLTVL.

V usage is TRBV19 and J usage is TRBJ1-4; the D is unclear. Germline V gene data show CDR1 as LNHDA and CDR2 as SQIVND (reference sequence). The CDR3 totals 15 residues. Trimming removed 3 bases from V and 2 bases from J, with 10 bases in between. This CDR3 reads CASSIGGVTNEKLFF. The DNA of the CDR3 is TGTGCCAGTAGTATCGGCGGGGTGACTAATGAAAAACTGTTTTTT.

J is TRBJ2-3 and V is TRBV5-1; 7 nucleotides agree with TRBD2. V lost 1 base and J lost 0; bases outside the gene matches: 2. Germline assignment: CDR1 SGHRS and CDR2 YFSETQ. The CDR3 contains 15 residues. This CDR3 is CASSLWGGSTDTQYF. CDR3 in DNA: TGCGCCAGCAGCTTGTGGGGAGGGAGCACAGATACGCAGTATTTT.

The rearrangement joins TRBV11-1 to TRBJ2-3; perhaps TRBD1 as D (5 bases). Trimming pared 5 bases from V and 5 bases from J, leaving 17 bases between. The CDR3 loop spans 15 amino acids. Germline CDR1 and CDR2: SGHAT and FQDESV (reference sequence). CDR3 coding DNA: TGTGCCAGCAGCCCCTGGCAGGGAAGGGGAGATACGCAGTATTTT. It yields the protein CASSPWQGRGDTQYF.

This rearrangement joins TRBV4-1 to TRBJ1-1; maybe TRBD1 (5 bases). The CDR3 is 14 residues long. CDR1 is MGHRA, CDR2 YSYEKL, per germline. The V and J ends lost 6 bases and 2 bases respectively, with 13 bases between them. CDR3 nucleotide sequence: TGCGCCAGCAGTATAGCGGGGACCAACACTGAAGCTTTCTTT. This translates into CASSIAGTNTEAFF.

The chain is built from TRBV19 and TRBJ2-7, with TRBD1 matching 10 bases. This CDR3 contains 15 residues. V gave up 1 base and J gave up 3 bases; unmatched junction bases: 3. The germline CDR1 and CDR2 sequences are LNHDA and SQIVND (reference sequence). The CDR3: CASSIGGQGYYEQYF. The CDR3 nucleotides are TGTGCCAGTAGTATAGGGGGACAGGGGTACTACGAGCAGTACTTC. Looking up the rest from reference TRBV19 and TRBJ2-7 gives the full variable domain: DGGITQSPKYLFRKEGQNVTLSCEQNLNHDAMYWYRQDPGQGLRLIYYSQIVNDFQKGDIAEGYSVSREKKESFPLTVTSAQKNPTAFYLCASSIGGQGYYEQYFGPGTRLTVT.

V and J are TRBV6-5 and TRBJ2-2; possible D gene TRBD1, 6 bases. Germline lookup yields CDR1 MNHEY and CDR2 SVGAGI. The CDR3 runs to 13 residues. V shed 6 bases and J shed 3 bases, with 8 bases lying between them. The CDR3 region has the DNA TGTGCCAGCAGAACAGGGTACACCGGGGAGCTGTTTTTT. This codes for CASRTGYTGELFF.